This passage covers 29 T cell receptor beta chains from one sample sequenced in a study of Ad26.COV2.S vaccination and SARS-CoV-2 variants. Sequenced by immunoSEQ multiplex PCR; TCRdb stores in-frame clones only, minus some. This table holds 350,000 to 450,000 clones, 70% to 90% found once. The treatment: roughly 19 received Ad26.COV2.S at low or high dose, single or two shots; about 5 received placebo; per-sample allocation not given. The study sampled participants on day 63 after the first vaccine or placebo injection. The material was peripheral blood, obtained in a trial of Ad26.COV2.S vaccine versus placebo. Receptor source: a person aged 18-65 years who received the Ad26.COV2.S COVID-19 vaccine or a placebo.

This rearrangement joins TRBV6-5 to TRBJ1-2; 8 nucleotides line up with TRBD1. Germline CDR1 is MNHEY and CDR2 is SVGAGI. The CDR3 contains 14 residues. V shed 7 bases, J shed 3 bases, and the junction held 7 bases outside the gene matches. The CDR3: CASIRGPADYGYTF. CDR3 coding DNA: TGTGCCAGCATCAGGGGGCCCGCGGACTATGGCTACACCTTC.

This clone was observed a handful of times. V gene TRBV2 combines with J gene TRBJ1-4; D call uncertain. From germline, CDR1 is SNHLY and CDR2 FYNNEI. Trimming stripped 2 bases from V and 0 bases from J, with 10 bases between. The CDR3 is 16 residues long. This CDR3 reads CASSERRSATNEKLFF. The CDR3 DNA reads TGTGCCAGCAGTGAACGGCGGAGTGCAACTAATGAAAAACTGTTTTTT.

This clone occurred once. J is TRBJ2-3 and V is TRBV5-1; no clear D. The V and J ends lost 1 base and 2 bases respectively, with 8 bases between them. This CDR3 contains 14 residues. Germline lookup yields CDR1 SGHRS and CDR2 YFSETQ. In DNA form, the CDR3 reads TGCGCCAGCAGCTTGACACCCTTCACAGATACGCAGTATTTT. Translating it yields CASSLTPFTDTQYF.

CDR3: CASTPGGQGWQPQHF. The CDR3 DNA follows: TGTGCCAGCACCCCCGGCGGGCAGGGTTGGCAGCCCCAGCATTTT. The chain carries TRBV28 and TRBJ1-5, with D tentatively TRBD1 (5 bases). The CDR3 contains 15 residues. From germline, CDR1 is MDHEN and CDR2 SYDVKM. The V end was cut by 7 bases, the J end by 7 bases, with 20 bases between. The variable domain in full, with the rest retrieved from reference TRBV28 and TRBJ1-5, is DVKVTQSSRYLVKRTGEKVFLECVQDMDHENMFWYRQDPGLGLRLIYFSYDVKMKEKGDIPEGYSVSREKKERFSLILESASTNQTSMYLCASTPGGQGWQPQHFGDGTRLSIL.

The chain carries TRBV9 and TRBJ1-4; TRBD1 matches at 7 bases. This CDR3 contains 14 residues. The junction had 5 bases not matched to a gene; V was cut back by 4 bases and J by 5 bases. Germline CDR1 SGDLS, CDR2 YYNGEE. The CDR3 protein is CASSRPGQNEKLFF. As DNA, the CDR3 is TGTGCCAGCAGCAGACCGGGACAGAATGAAAAACTGTTTTTT.

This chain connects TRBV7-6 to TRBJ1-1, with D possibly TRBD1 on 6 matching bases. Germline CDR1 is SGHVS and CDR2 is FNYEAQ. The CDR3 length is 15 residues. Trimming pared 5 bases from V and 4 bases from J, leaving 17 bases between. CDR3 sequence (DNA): TGTGCCAGCAGCCTGGGTGCAGGGGCGATCACTGAAGCTTTCTTT. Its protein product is CASSLGAGAITEAFF.

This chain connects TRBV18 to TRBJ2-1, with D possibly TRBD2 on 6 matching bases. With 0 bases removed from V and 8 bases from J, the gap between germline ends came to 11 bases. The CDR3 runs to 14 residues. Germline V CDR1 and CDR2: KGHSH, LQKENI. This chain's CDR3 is CASSPPGLFHEQFF. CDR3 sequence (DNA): TGTGCCAGCTCACCACCCGGACTATTCCATGAGCAGTTCTTC.

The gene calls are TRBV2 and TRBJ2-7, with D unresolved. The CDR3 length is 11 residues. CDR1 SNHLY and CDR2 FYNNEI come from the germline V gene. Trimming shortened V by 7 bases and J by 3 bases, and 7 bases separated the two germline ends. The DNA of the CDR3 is TGTGCCAGCACGACTGTCTACGAGCAGTACTTC. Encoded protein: CASTTVYEQYF.

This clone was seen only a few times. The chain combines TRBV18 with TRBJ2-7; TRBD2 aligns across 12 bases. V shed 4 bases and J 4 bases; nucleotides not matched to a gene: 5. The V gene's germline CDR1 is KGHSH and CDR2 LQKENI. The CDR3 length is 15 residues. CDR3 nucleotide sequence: TGTGCCAGCTCACGGGAGACTAGCGGGAGTTACGAGCAGTACTTC. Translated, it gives CASSRETSGSYEQYF.

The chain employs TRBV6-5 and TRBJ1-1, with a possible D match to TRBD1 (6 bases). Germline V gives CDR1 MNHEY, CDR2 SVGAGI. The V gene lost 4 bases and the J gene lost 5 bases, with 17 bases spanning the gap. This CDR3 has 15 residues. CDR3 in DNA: TGTGCCAGCAGTTTTCGCCCAGGGGCAGAGACTGAAGCTTTCTTT. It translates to CASSFRPGAETEAFF.

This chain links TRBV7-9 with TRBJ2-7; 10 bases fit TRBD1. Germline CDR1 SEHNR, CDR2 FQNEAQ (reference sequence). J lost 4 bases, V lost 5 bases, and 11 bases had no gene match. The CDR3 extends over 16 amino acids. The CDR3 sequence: CASSPQFRDRGYEQYF. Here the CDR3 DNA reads TGTGCCAGCAGCCCCCAGTTTCGGGACAGGGGTTACGAGCAGTACTTC.

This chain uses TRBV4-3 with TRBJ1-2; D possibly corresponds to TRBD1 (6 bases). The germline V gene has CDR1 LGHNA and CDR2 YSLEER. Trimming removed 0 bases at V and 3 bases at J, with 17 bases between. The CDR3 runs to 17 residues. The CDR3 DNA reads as TGCGCCAGCAGCCAAGAAGTATACAGGGTTTGGGACTATGGCTACACCTTC. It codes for CASSQEVYRVWDYGYTF.

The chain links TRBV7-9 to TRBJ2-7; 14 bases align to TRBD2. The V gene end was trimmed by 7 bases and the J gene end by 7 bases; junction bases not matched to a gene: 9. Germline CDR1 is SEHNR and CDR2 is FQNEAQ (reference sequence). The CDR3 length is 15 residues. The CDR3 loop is CASNQGGLAGEEQYF. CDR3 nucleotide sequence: TGTGCCAGCAACCAGGGGGGACTAGCGGGAGAAGAGCAGTACTTC.

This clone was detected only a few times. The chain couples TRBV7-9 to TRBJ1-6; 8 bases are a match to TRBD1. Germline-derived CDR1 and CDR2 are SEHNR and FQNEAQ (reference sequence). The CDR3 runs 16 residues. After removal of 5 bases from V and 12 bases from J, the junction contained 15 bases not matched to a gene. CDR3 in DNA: TGTGCCAGCAGCAACACCCCCCCGACAGGGGTAGAACCCCTCCACTTT. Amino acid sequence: CASSNTPPTGVEPLHF.

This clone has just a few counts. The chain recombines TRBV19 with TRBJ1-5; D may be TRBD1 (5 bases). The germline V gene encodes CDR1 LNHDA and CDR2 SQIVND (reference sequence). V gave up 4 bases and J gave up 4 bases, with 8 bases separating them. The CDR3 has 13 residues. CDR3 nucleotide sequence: TGTGCCAGTAGTACCGACAGAAATCAGCCCCAGCATTTT. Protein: CASSTDRNQPQHF. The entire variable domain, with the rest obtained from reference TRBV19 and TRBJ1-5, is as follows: DGGITQSPKYLFRKEGQNVTLSCEQNLNHDAMYWYRQDPGQGLRLIYYSQIVNDFQKGDIAEGYSVSREKKESFPLTVTSAQKNPTAFYLCASSTDRNQPQHFGDGTRLSIL.

CDR3: CASSQLGRDTQYF. DNA of the CDR3: TGTGCCAGCAGCCAATTGGGACGCGATACGCAGTATTTT. The rearrangement uses TRBV14 and TRBJ2-3; either TRBD1 or TRBD2 may supply D (5 bases each). The germline V gene encodes CDR1 SGHDN and CDR2 FVKESK. The CDR3 is 13 residues long. V dropped 2 bases and J dropped 6 bases, with 9 bases sitting between them.

CDR3 protein: CASSWVGGLDNEQFF. In nucleotides, the CDR3 is TGTGCCAGCAGTTGGGTTGGGGGATTGGACAATGAGCAGTTCTTC. The chain carries TRBV28 and TRBJ2-1, with D possibly being TRBD1 or TRBD2 (5 bases each). Trimming shortened V by 4 bases and J by 5 bases, and 15 bases separated the two germline ends. CDR3 length equals 15 residues. The germline V gene encodes CDR1 MDHEN and CDR2 SYDVKM.

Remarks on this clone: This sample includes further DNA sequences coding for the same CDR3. DNA for the CDR3: TGTGCCAGCAGCGTGGGACAGGGAAACTACGAGCAGTACTTC. This translates into CASSVGQGNYEQYF. The V and J genes are TRBV9 and TRBJ2-7, with 9 bases fitting TRBD1. V was pared by 2 bases and J by 3 bases, with 3 bases of the junction left unmatched. Germline V gives CDR1 SGDLS, CDR2 YYNGEE. CDR3 length: 14 amino acids.

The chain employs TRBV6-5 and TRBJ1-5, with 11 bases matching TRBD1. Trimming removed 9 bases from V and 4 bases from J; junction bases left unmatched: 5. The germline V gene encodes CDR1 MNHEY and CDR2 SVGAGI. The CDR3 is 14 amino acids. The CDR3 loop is CASRGQGANQPQHF. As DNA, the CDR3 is TGTGCCAGTAGAGGACAGGGGGCTAATCAGCCCCAGCATTTT.

Written as DNA, the CDR3 is TGTGCCAGCAGCTTAGCTTTCCAGGGGGGAGACAATCAGCCCCAGCATTTT. Its protein is CASSLAFQGGDNQPQHF. The gene calls are TRBV7-2 and TRBJ1-5, with 7 positions matching TRBD1. The CDR3 runs 17 residues. Germline CDR1 reads SGHTA; CDR2 reads FQGNSA. V gave up 0 bases and J gave up 3 bases; unmatched junction bases: 8.

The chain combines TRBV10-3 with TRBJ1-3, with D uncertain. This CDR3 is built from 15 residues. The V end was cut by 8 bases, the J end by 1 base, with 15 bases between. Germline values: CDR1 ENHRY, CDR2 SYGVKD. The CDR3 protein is CAIGSLTYSGNTIYF. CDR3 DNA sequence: TGTGCCATCGGGAGTCTGACATATTCTGGAAACACCATATATTTT.

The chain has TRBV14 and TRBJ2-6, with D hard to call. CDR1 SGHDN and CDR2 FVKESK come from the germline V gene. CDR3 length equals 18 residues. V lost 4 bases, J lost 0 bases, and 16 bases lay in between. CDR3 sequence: CASSPRSPAYSGANVLTF. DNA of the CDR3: TGTGCCAGCAGCCCAAGATCCCCCGCCTACTCTGGGGCCAACGTCCTGACTTTC.

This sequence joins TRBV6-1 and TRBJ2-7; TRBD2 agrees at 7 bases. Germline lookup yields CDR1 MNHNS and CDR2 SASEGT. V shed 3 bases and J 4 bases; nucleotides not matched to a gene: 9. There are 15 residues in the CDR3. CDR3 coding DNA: TGTGCCAGCAGTGATGATTGGACTAGTGGTTACGAGCAGTACTTC. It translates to CASSDDWTSGYEQYF.

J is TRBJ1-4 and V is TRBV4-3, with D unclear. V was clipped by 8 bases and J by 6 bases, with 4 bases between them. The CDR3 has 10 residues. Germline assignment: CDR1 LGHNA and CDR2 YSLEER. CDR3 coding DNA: TGCGCCAGCGGGGATGAAAAACTGTTTTTT. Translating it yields CASGDEKLFF.

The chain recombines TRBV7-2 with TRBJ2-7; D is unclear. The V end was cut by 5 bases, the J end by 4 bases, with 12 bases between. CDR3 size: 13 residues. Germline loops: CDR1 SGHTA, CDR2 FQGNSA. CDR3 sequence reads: CASSRQHGYEQYF. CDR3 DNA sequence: TGTGCCAGCAGCCGTCAACATGGGTACGAGCAGTACTTC.

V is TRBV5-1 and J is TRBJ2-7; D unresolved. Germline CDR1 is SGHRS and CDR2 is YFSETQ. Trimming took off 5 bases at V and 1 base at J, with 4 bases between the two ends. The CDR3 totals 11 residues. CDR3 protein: CASRKSYEQYF. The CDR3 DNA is TGCGCCAGCAGGAAATCCTACGAGCAGTACTTC. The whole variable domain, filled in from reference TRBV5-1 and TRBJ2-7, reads KAGVTQTPRYLIKTRGQQVTLSCSPISGHRSVSWYQQTPGQGLQFLFEYFSETQRNKGNFPGRFSGRQFSNSRSEMNVSTLELGDSALYLCASRKSYEQYFGPGTRLTVT.

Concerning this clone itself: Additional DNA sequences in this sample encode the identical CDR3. CDR3 nucleotides: TGTGCCAGCAGCGTAGGGGATAGAAATTACGAGCAGTACTTC. Protein sequence: CASSVGDRNYEQYF. The chain recombines TRBV9 with TRBJ2-7; D is unresolved. V was shortened by 0 bases and J by 4 bases, with 11 bases between the two germline ends. This CDR3 contains 14 residues. The germline V gene has CDR1 SGDLS and CDR2 YYNGEE.

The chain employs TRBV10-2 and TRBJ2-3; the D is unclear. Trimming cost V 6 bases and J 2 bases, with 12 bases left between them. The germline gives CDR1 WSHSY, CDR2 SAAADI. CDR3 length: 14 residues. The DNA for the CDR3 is TGCGCCAGCAGCCGTTTGTTGGCCACAGATACGCAGTATTTT. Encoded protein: CASSRLLATDTQYF.

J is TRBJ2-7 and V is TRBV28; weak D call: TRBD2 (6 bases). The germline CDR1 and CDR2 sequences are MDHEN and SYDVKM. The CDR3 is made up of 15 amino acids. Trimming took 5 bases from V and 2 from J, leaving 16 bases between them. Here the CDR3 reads CASSLHRGGPYEQYF. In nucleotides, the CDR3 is TGTGCCAGCAGTCTCCACAGAGGAGGGCCCTACGAGCAGTACTTC.